This TCR beta chain was captured by sequencing in a study of T-cell memory formation after mild COVID-19. Across the study: Among the donors, TCR clusters were largely specific to each donor.

CDR1 and CDR2 (germline): KGHDR, SFDVKD. V gave up 4 bases and J gave up 4 bases; unmatched junction bases: 7. This CDR3 comprises 15 residues. There are many counts of this clonotype. TCRdb itself ran the 5' RACE reads through MiXCR, one entry per CDR3 protein. The table records more than 120,000 distinct CDR3 sequences, approximately 6% of them present only once. The clonotype comes from an adult woman who had mild COVID-19 (a few samples of this study predate the infection). Cell type and time point are not known. The chain combines TRBV24-1 with TRBJ2-7; 9 positions match TRBD1. The sample was PBMCs or a T cell subset sorted from them (not recorded which). The CDR3 reads CATSDRGQGKYEQYF. CDR3 nucleotide sequence: TGTGCCACCAGTGACCGGGGACAGGGAAAATACGAGCAGTACTTC.